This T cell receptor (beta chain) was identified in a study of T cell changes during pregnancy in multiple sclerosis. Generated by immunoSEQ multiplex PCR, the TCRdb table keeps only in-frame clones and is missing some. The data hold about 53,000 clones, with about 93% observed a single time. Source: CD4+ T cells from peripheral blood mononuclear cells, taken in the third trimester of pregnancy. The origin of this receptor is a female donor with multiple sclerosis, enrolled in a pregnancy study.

The CDR3 DNA sequence: TGTGCCAGCAGCACCCGACAGCCTTTCTACGAGCAGTACTTC. The encoded protein is CASSTRQPFYEQYF. The J gene is TRBJ2-7, the V gene TRBV9; a weak D match, TRBD1 (5 bases). V was shortened by 4 bases and J by 3 bases, with 14 bases between the two germline ends. From germline, CDR1 is SGDLS and CDR2 YYNGEE. The CDR3 is 14 residues long.